These T cell receptor beta chains were read from a single sample in a study of post-analysis software for immune sequencing data. TCRdb independently ran MiXCR on the PCR reads; one entry per CDR3 protein. Counted here are about 430,000 distinct CDR3 sequences, roughly 40% occurring once; the ten biggest clones make up less than 10%. Sequenced input: blood. Receptors originate from a girl aged 2-15 years with multiple sclerosis. The CDR3 runs from the conserved cysteine through the conserved F or W. A D gene is named only where the DNA matches it firmly. The size field is filled for only some rows; it gives once, few, many or a size class.

D gene: NA; clone size: NA; J gene: TRBJ2-5; V gene: TRBV7-3; CDR3 length: 16; CDR3 DNA: TGTGCCAGCAGCTTAAACGAGGGTAGCGAGTCCGAGACCCAGTACTTC; CDR3 protein: CASSLNEGSESETQYF
D gene: NA; clone size: NA; J gene: TRBJ2-1; V gene: TRBV5-1; CDR3 length: 16; CDR3 DNA: TGCGCCAGCAGCCCTTCGCCCGGGACGTCATACAATGAGCAGTTCTTC; CDR3 protein: CASSPSPGTSYNEQFF
D gene: TRBD1; clone size: few; J gene: TRBJ1-4; V gene: TRBV24-1; CDR3 length: 19; CDR3 DNA: TGTGCCACCAGCCCCTCTCGGACAGGAGGAGTGGGAGCTAATGAAAAACTGTTTTTT; CDR3 protein: CATSPSRTGGVGANEKLFF
D gene: TRBD2; clone size: few; J gene: TRBJ2-1; V gene: TRBV29-1; CDR3 length: 14; CDR3 DNA: TGCAGCGTTGAACCGGGACTAGCTTACAATGAGCAGTTCTTC; CDR3 protein: CSVEPGLAYNEQFF
D gene: NA; clone size: NA; J gene: TRBJ2-1; V gene: TRBV9; CDR3 length: 15; CDR3 DNA: TGTGCCAGCAGCGTAGGTACAGGGTCCTACAATGAGCAGTTCTTC; CDR3 protein: CASSVGTGSYNEQFF
D gene: TRBD1; clone size: NA; J gene: TRBJ2-5; V gene: TRBV5-1; CDR3 length: 14; CDR3 DNA: TGCGCCAGCAGCTTGGCGACAGGGTCCGAGACCCAGTACTTC; CDR3 protein: CASSLATGSETQYF
D gene: NA; clone size: NA; J gene: TRBJ2-1; V gene: TRBV4-3; CDR3 length: 15; CDR3 DNA: TGCGCCAGCAGCCAAGAACCCAGGCCGTACAATGAGCAGTTCTTC; CDR3 protein: CASSQEPRPYNEQFF
D gene: TRBD2; clone size: few; J gene: TRBJ2-1; V gene: TRBV19; CDR3 length: 17; CDR3 DNA: TGTGCCAGTAGTACACCAAGTAGCGGGAGGGTTGGCTATGAGCAGTTCTTC; CDR3 protein: CASSTPSSGRVGYEQFF
D gene: TRBD1; clone size: few; J gene: TRBJ2-7; V gene: TRBV12-3/TRBV12-4; CDR3 length: 16; CDR3 DNA: TGTGCCAGCAGTCCCCAAGGGACAGGGGGGCTCTACGAGCAGTACTTC; CDR3 protein: CASSPQGTGGLYEQYF
D gene: NA; clone size: few; J gene: TRBJ2-7; V gene: TRBV6-5; CDR3 length: 16; CDR3 DNA: TGTGCCAGCAGTCCCTACCCTACCGGGACCGCCTACGAGCAGTACTTC; CDR3 protein: CASSPYPTGTAYEQYF
D gene: TRBD1; clone size: NA; J gene: TRBJ2-1; V gene: TRBV12-3/TRBV12-4; CDR3 length: 14; CDR3 DNA: TGTGCCGGCAGTCGGACAGGGACGAACAATGAGCAGTTCTTC; CDR3 protein: CAGSRTGTNNEQFF
D gene: TRBD2; clone size: few; J gene: TRBJ2-5; V gene: TRBV6-1; CDR3 length: 18; CDR3 DNA: TGTGCCAGCAGTCCGGGACTAGCGGGAGAGGCTATAAAGAAGACCCAGTACTTC; CDR3 protein: CASSPGLAGEAIKKTQYF
D gene: NA; clone size: NA; J gene: TRBJ2-3; V gene: TRBV7-2; CDR3 length: 12; CDR3 DNA: TGTGCCAGCAGCCCCTATCAAGATACGCAGTATTTT; CDR3 protein: CASSPYQDTQYF
D gene: NA; clone size: NA; J gene: TRBJ2-1; V gene: TRBV5-1; CDR3 length: 15; CDR3 DNA: TGCGCCAGCAGCTTGGCGGCAGGCCGCTACAATGAGCAGTTCTTC; CDR3 protein: CASSLAAGRYNEQFF
D gene: NA; clone size: NA; J gene: TRBJ2-7; V gene: TRBV2; CDR3 length: 14; CDR3 DNA: TGTGCCAGCAACGTCTGGGGGAATGCCAACGAGCAGTACTTC; CDR3 protein: CASNVWGNANEQYF
D gene: NA; clone size: NA; J gene: TRBJ2-7; V gene: TRBV7-3; CDR3 length: 14; CDR3 DNA: TGTGCCAGCAGCTTAAGCCGTGGGGCGGGCGAGCAGTACTTC; CDR3 protein: CASSLSRGAGEQYF
D gene: NA; clone size: few; J gene: TRBJ2-7; V gene: TRBV29-1; CDR3 length: 14; CDR3 DNA: TGCAGCGTTGGACGTGGACTCTCCTACAATGAGCAGTACTTC; CDR3 protein: CSVGRGLSYNEQYF
D gene: NA; clone size: NA; J gene: TRBJ1-2; V gene: TRBV4-1; CDR3 length: 14; CDR3 DNA: TGCGCCAGCAGCCAAGACCAAGTTAACCATGGCTACACCTTC; CDR3 protein: CASSQDQVNHGYTF
D gene: NA; clone size: few; J gene: TRBJ2-3; V gene: TRBV18; CDR3 length: 12; CDR3 DNA: TGTGCCAGCTCCCTCCTCGTGGATACGCAGTATTTT; CDR3 protein: CASSLLVDTQYF
D gene: NA; clone size: NA; J gene: TRBJ2-1; V gene: TRBV28; CDR3 length: 11; CDR3 DNA: TGTGCCAGCAGTCAGGCTCATGAGCAGTTCTTC; CDR3 protein: CASSQAHEQFF
D gene: TRBD2; clone size: NA; J gene: TRBJ2-7; V gene: TRBV5-1; CDR3 length: 14; CDR3 DNA: TGCGCCAGCAGCCCCGGGACTACAACGGCCGAGCAGTACTTC; CDR3 protein: CASSPGTTTAEQYF
D gene: TRBD2; clone size: many; J gene: TRBJ2-1; V gene: TRBV6-2/TRBV6-3; CDR3 length: 16; CDR3 DNA: TGTGCCAGCAGTCCCTTGGCGGGGGGAACCTACAATGAGCAGTTCTTC; CDR3 protein: CASSPLAGGTYNEQFF
D gene: NA; clone size: NA; J gene: TRBJ2-7; V gene: TRBV29-1; CDR3 length: 15; CDR3 DNA: TGCAGCGTTGAATTAGAGGGGTGGGGGACCTACGAGCAGTACTTC; CDR3 protein: CSVELEGWGTYEQYF
D gene: NA; clone size: few; J gene: TRBJ2-7; V gene: TRBV11-2; CDR3 length: 14; CDR3 DNA: TGTGCCGGCAGCTTTAGTCGGGGAGACTACGAGCAGTACTTC; CDR3 protein: CAGSFSRGDYEQYF
D gene: TRBD2; clone size: few; J gene: TRBJ2-5; V gene: TRBV12-3/TRBV12-4; CDR3 length: 15; CDR3 DNA: TGTGCCAGCAAACGAGCGGGGGCCCACCAAGAGACCCAGTACTTC; CDR3 protein: CASKRAGAHQETQYF
D gene: NA; clone size: few; J gene: TRBJ1-2; V gene: TRBV6-6; CDR3 length: 11; CDR3 DNA: TGTGTCAGCAGGGCGGTCCATGGCTACACCTTC; CDR3 protein: CVSRAVHGYTF
D gene: NA; clone size: NA; J gene: TRBJ2-5; V gene: TRBV24-1; CDR3 length: 15; CDR3 DNA: TGTGCCACCAGTCTTAGGGCCCACTACCAAGAGACCCAGTACTTC; CDR3 protein: CATSLRAHYQETQYF
D gene: NA; clone size: NA; J gene: TRBJ1-2; V gene: TRBV28; CDR3 length: 16; CDR3 DNA: TGTGCCAGCAGCTCCCCCCCCAGGACGGTCAACTATGGCTACACCTTC; CDR3 protein: CASSSPPRTVNYGYTF
D gene: NA; clone size: few; J gene: TRBJ1-1; V gene: TRBV10-3; CDR3 length: 12; CDR3 DNA: TGTGCCATCAGTGAGTCGTACGGTGAAGCTTTCTTT; CDR3 protein: CAISESYGEAFF
D gene: TRBD2; clone size: NA; J gene: TRBJ2-1; V gene: TRBV5-1; CDR3 length: 14; CDR3 DNA: TGCGCCAGCAGCTTGGAGCGCGGGGGGAATGAGCAGTTCTTC; CDR3 protein: CASSLERGGNEQFF
D gene: NA; clone size: NA; J gene: TRBJ2-3; V gene: TRBV6-5; CDR3 length: 13; CDR3 DNA: TGTGCCAGCAGTTACGCTTGGGGGGATACGCAGTATTTT; CDR3 protein: CASSYAWGDTQYF
D gene: NA; clone size: NA; J gene: TRBJ1-2; V gene: TRBV4-1; CDR3 length: 15; CDR3 DNA: TGCGCCAGCAGCCAAGATCCTCGGGACAACTATGGCTACACCTTC; CDR3 protein: CASSQDPRDNYGYTF
D gene: NA; clone size: few; J gene: TRBJ1-5; V gene: TRBV20-1; CDR3 length: 13; CDR3 DNA: TGCAGTGCGCCAGGGGATTCGGGCCAGCCCCAGCATTTT; CDR3 protein: CSAPGDSGQPQHF
D gene: TRBD1; clone size: NA; J gene: TRBJ2-6; V gene: TRBV19; CDR3 length: 17; CDR3 DNA: TGTGCCAGTAGGCGACGGGACAGGGGCTCTGGGGCCAACGTCCTGACTTTC; CDR3 protein: CASRRRDRGSGANVLTF
D gene: TRBD1; clone size: NA; J gene: TRBJ2-2; V gene: TRBV7-2; CDR3 length: 16; CDR3 DNA: TGTGCCAGCAGCTCATACAGGGGGCCGGACACCGGGGAGCTGTTTTTT; CDR3 protein: CASSSYRGPDTGELFF
D gene: NA; clone size: NA; J gene: TRBJ1-3; V gene: TRBV20-1; CDR3 length: 13; CDR3 DNA: TGCAGTGCGCTTGCCGGGGCTGGAAACACCATATATTTT; CDR3 protein: CSALAGAGNTIYF
D gene: TRBD2; clone size: once; J gene: TRBJ2-2; V gene: TRBV3-1; CDR3 length: 15; CDR3 DNA: TGTGCCAGCAGCCGTAGCGGGAGTAACACCGGGGAGCTGTTTTTT; CDR3 protein: CASSRSGSNTGELFF
D gene: NA; clone size: NA; J gene: TRBJ2-7; V gene: TRBV6-2/TRBV6-3; CDR3 length: 15; CDR3 DNA: TGTGCCAGCAGTGGCTGGGACTCGCAAGGTTACGAGCAGTACTTC; CDR3 protein: CASSGWDSQGYEQYF
D gene: TRBD1; clone size: NA; J gene: TRBJ2-3; V gene: TRBV5-1; CDR3 length: 20; CDR3 DNA: TGCGCCAGCAGCTTGGCTCCCGGGACAGGGTACGGGGAGTGGGCAGATACGCAGTATTTT; CDR3 protein: CASSLAPGTGYGEWADTQYF
D gene: NA; clone size: NA; J gene: TRBJ2-5; V gene: TRBV6-2/TRBV6-3; CDR3 length: 13; CDR3 DNA: TGTGTCAGCAGTGAACTAGCCGAGGGGACCCAGTACTTC; CDR3 protein: CVSSELAEGTQYF
D gene: NA; clone size: NA; J gene: TRBJ2-2; V gene: TRBV11-1; CDR3 length: 14; CDR3 DNA: TGTGCCAGCAGCTTAACACAGTACACCGGGGAGCTGTTTTTT; CDR3 protein: CASSLTQYTGELFF
D gene: NA; clone size: NA; J gene: TRBJ2-1; V gene: TRBV20-1; CDR3 length: 14; CDR3 DNA: TGCAGTGCTAGCGGATTAGCTTTACACAATGAGCAGTTCTTC; CDR3 protein: CSASGLALHNEQFF
D gene: NA; clone size: few; J gene: TRBJ2-5; V gene: TRBV28; CDR3 length: 15; CDR3 DNA: TGTGCCAGCAGTTTCCAGGGACCCCTCCAAGAGACCCAGTACTTC; CDR3 protein: CASSFQGPLQETQYF
D gene: NA; clone size: NA; J gene: TRBJ1-2; V gene: TRBV2; CDR3 length: 13; CDR3 DNA: TGTGCCAGCATAGCAGGGGAGAACTATGGCTACACCTTC; CDR3 protein: CASIAGENYGYTF
D gene: NA; clone size: many; J gene: TRBJ2-7; V gene: TRBV20-1; CDR3 length: 10; CDR3 DNA: TGCAGTACGGAGGCCTACGAGCAGTACTTC; CDR3 protein: CSTEAYEQYF
D gene: NA; clone size: NA; J gene: TRBJ2-5; V gene: TRBV6-5; CDR3 length: 13; CDR3 DNA: TGTGCCAGCAGTTATATTGACGGAGAGACCCAGTACTTC; CDR3 protein: CASSYIDGETQYF